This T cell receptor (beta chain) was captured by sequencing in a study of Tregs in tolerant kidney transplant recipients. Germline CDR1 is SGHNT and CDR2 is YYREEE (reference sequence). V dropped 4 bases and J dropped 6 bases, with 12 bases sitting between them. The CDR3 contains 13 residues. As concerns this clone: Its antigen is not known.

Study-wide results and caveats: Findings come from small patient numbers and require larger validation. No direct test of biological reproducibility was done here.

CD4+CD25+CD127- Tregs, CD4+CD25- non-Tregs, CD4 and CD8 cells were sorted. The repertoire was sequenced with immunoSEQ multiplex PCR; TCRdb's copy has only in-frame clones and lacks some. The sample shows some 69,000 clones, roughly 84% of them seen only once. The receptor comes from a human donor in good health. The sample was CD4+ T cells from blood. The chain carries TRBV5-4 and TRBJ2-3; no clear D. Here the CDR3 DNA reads TGTGCCAGCAGCCCTATGGTGGGGGATACGCAGTATTTT. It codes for CASSPMVGDTQYF.